This record concerns one TCR beta chain sequence. What it binds is not known. This record belongs to a study of shared clonotypes between healthy human individuals. Study-wide points: A handful of donors held approximately 4.5% of naive CD4 clonotypes in common. Compared with clonotypes that all four donors shared, non-shared clonotypes had lower generation probabilities.

Some clones are missing from TCRdb's copy, which holds only in-frame ones; the method was immunoSEQ multiplex PCR. The profile shows 2 million to 2.5 million clones, less than 95% of them singletons. Losses at the gene ends were 4 bases for V and 6 bases for J; bases not matched to a gene: 15. Germline V gene sequence: CDR1 SGHNT, CDR2 YYREEE (reference sequence). This CDR3 has 16 amino acids. The chain uses TRBV5-4 and TRBJ1-1, with TRBD1 matching over 7 bases. This sequence originates from a man younger than 35 in good health. Some clones in this sample may be carry-over from other donors' samples. Sequencing used naive CD4+ T cells from PBMCs. Subset described: CD45RA+ positively selected. Here the CDR3 reads CASSSSNNRGPSEAFF. CDR3 DNA sequence: TGTGCCAGCAGCAGCAGTAACAACAGGGGACCCTCTGAAGCTTTCTTT.